This T cell receptor beta chain was obtained from a study of immune heterogeneity within non-small cell lung tumors. Across the study: A few squamous cell carcinomas, around ten non-squamous carcinomas and 1 not otherwise specified made up the tumors. Findings and limits, study-wide: Between one patient and another, high-frequency T-cell receptor beta clonotypes were largely distinct.

This clonotype has ten or more counts. Its matching antigen is unknown. Bulk tumor genomic DNA constituted the template, at around 590 ng per sample. The authors collected several far-apart biopsies from each primary tumor during surgery. Patients underwent curative surgery for non-small cell lung cancer (untreated and newly diagnosed). Individuals who provided samples were patients with newly diagnosed non-small cell lung cancer who were having surgery with curative intent. This CDR3 region has 12 residues. V lost 9 bases and J 6 bases, leaving 15 bases between the germline ends. CDR1 and CDR2 (germline): LNHDA, SQIVND (reference sequence). TCR beta CDR3 was amplified by multiplex PCR, first round 10 cycles, 32 V and 13 J primers. Using its own MiXCR run on the multiplex PCR reads, TCRdb lists one record per CDR3 protein. The repertoire includes over 30,000 distinct CDR3 sequences, about 30% of them detected once, and approximately 4% sits in the top ten.

The TCR was taken from a middle-aged man with non-small cell lung cancer. Specimen: lung tumor tissue. J is TRBJ2-7 and V is TRBV19; D perhaps matches TRBD1 (6 bases). The CDR3 is CASPCTGIEQYF. CDR3 nucleotide sequence: TGTGCCAGCCCCTGCACAGGGATCGAGCAGTACTTC.